These 25 T cell receptor beta chains were all obtained from the same sample, sequenced in a study of blood T cell repertoires in COVID-19. Assay used: immunoSEQ multiplex PCR; TCRdb lists only in-frame clones, some missing. The data contain approximately 220,000 clones, around 89% of them seen just once; the ten biggest clones take up approximately 3.5%. The specimen was PBMCs or T cells enriched from blood (not recorded which). The receptors derive from a woman in her late teens or twenties in a cohort exposed to, infected with or recovered from COVID-19 (not recorded which).

The chain recombines TRBV11-2 with TRBJ1-4, with D unresolved. The CDR3 is made up of 16 amino acids. CDR1 SGHAT and CDR2 FQNNGV come from the germline V gene. V lost 1 base, J lost 0 bases, and 9 bases lay in between. CDR3 coding DNA: TGTGCCAGCAGCTTAGGGGCGGGTGCAACTAATGAAAAACTGTTTTTT. It encodes CASSLGAGATNEKLFF.

The CDR3 coding sequence is TGTGCCAGCAGACTCAACACTGAAGCTTTCTTT. Amino acids: CASRLNTEAFF. This chain links TRBV12-3 or TRBV12-4 with TRBJ1-1; D uncertain. This CDR3 has 11 amino acids. V was cut by 6 bases and J by 2 bases, with 4 bases left in between.

The V gene is TRBV3-1 (or the pseudogene TRBV3-2), the J gene TRBJ2-7; TRBD2 agrees at 9 bases. The CDR3 sequence is 15 residues long. V trimming: 1 base; J trimming: 2 bases; junction bases outside the gene matches: 3. Germline V gives CDR1 LGHDT, CDR2 YNNKEL (reference sequence). The CDR3 nucleotides read TGTGCCAGCAGCCAAGGCGGGGGGGCACCCTACGAGCAGTACTTC. Its translation: CASSQGGGAPYEQYF.

The chain has TRBV12-3 or TRBV12-4 and TRBJ1-1; 7 positions match TRBD1. The CDR3 loop spans 13 amino acids. Trimming took 7 bases from V and 4 from J; bases not matched to a gene: 6. DNA of the CDR3: TGTGCCAGCACCTTGACAGGGAGCACTGAAGCTTTCTTT. Its translation: CASTLTGSTEAFF.

CDR3: CASSYSTGSYNEQFF. The CDR3 bases are TGTGCCAGCAGTTATTCGACAGGGTCCTACAATGAGCAGTTCTTC. The gene calls are TRBV11-3 and TRBJ2-1; 7 nucleotides line up with TRBD1. V lost 6 bases to trimming and J lost 1 base; unmatched junction nucleotides: 6. Looked up from germline, CDR1 is SGHNT and CDR2 is YENEEA. The length of the CDR3 is 15 residues.

CDR3 bases: TGTGCCAGCAGCGTAGCACAGAACTATGGCTACACCTTC. Its protein is CASSVAQNYGYTF. The V and J genes are TRBV9 and TRBJ1-2, with unresolved D. V gave up 0 bases and J gave up 2 bases, with 5 bases separating them. This CDR3 has 13 amino acids. Looked up from germline, CDR1 is SGDLS and CDR2 is YYNGEE.

This chain connects TRBV7-9 to TRBJ1-4, with D possibly TRBD1 on 6 matching bases. Germline V CDR1 and CDR2: SEHNR, FQNEAQ (reference sequence). The CDR3 totals 15 residues. V dropped 5 bases and J dropped 2 bases, with 12 bases sitting between them. As DNA, the CDR3 is TGTGCCAGCAGCCCAACAGGGATGACTAATGAAAAACTGTTTTTT. The encoded protein is CASSPTGMTNEKLFF. Looking up the rest from reference TRBV7-9 and TRBJ1-4 gives the full variable domain: DTGVSQNPRHKITKRGQNVTFRCDPISEHNRLYWYRQTLGQGPEFLTYFQNEAQLEKSRLLSDRFSAERPKGSFSTLEIQRTEQGDSAMYLCASSPTGMTNEKLFFGSGTQLSVL.

This chain links TRBV11-1 with TRBJ2-5, with 8 nucleotides matching TRBD1. V was pared by 2 bases and J by 1 base, with 6 bases of the junction left unmatched. Germline lookup yields CDR1 SGHAT and CDR2 FQDESV (reference sequence). The CDR3 covers 16 residues. The CDR3 is CASSLQTGVGQETQYF. DNA of the CDR3: TGTGCCAGCAGCTTACAGACAGGGGTCGGCCAAGAGACCCAGTACTTC.

This clone has a single count. The genes are TRBV7-9 and TRBJ1-5; weak D call: TRBD1 (5 bases). There are 15 residues in the CDR3. The V end lost 8 bases, the J end lost 2 bases, and 16 bases lay between the germline ends. The germline gives CDR1 SEHNR, CDR2 FQNEAQ (reference sequence). CDR3: CASSSPGGGNQPQHF. The DNA of the CDR3 is TGTGCCAGCTCTTCCCCGGGGGGGGGCAATCAGCCCCAGCATTTT.

The CDR3 DNA sequence: TGTGCCAGCAGCCAAGGGTGGAGGGGCTACAATGAGCAGTTCTTC. Amino acids: CASSQGWRGYNEQFF. The chain employs TRBV3-1 (or the pseudogene TRBV3-2) and TRBJ2-1, with D possibly TRBD2 on 6 matching bases. CDR3 length equals 15 residues. V lost 1 base and J lost 3, with 10 bases in between. Germline CDR1 is LGHDT and CDR2 is YNNKEL (reference sequence).

The rearrangement uses TRBV4-1 and TRBJ2-3, with D possibly being TRBD1 (5 bases). This CDR3 has 16 amino acids. Germline lookup yields CDR1 MGHRA and CDR2 YSYEKL. V shed 0 bases and J shed 1 base, with 11 bases lying between them. The CDR3 DNA reads TGCGCCAGCAGCCAAGACCTCAGGGCCCGCACAGATACGCAGTATTTT. Protein product: CASSQDLRARTDTQYF.

This clone has only a few counts. The chain uses TRBV25-1 and TRBJ1-1, with TRBD1 identical over 7 bases. With 4 bases clipped from V and 6 bases from J, the junction kept 8 bases outside the gene matches. The CDR3 contains 14 residues. Germline V CDR1 and CDR2: MGHDK, SYGVNS. The DNA for the CDR3 is TGTGCCAGCAGTGGGCCGACAGGGAGGTCTGAAGCTTTCTTT. This sequence encodes CASSGPTGRSEAFF. Based on the CDR3 plus reference TRBV25-1 and TRBJ1-1, the full variable domain is EADIYQTPRYLVIGTGKKITLECSQTMGHDKMYWYQQDPGMELHLIHYSYGVNSTEKGDLSSESTVSRIRTEHFPLTLESARPSHTSQYLCASSGPTGRSEAFFGQGTRLTVV.

The V and J genes are TRBV28 and TRBJ1-3, with D possibly TRBD1 on 6 matching bases. Germline CDR1 and CDR2: MDHEN and SYDVKM. V shed 5 bases and J shed 3 bases, with 14 bases lying between them. This CDR3 spans 15 amino acids. CDR3 loop: CASSPWTASGNTIYF. CDR3 coding DNA: TGTGCCAGCAGTCCATGGACAGCAAGTGGAAACACCATATATTTT.

The chain employs TRBV18 and TRBJ1-1; 11 bases agree with TRBD1. V lost 3 bases to trimming and J lost 7 bases; unmatched junction nucleotides: 10. This CDR3 spans 16 amino acids. Germline lookup yields CDR1 KGHSH and CDR2 LQKENI. The chain's CDR3 is CASSPPTGTGGREAFF. DNA of the CDR3: TGTGCCAGCTCACCGCCCACCGGGACAGGGGGACGTGAAGCTTTCTTT.

This sequence joins TRBV28 and TRBJ1-2; D is possibly TRBD1 (5 bases). The CDR3 runs to 17 residues. V shed 5 bases and J shed 6 bases, with 25 bases lying between them. Germline CDR1 reads MDHEN; CDR2 reads SYDVKM. The DNA for the CDR3 is TGTGCCAGCAGTACCCGCCTCCTCCGTGACAGCTCAAATGGCTACACCTTC. Translated, it gives CASSTRLLRDSSNGYTF.

J is TRBJ1-5 and V is TRBV6-5; 8 nucleotides match TRBD1. The V gene end was trimmed by 2 bases and the J gene end by 1 base; junction bases not matched to a gene: 4. Looked up from germline, CDR1 is MNHEY and CDR2 is SVGAGI. This CDR3 contains 16 residues. Here the CDR3 reads CASSYEQGGSNQPQHF. In DNA form, the CDR3 reads TGTGCCAGCAGTTACGAACAGGGGGGGAGCAATCAGCCCCAGCATTTT.

The chain uses TRBV28 and TRBJ1-5; perhaps TRBD1 as D (5 bases). The CDR3 totals 15 residues. Trimming left V 3 bases short and J 4 bases short, with 13 bases between. From germline, CDR1 is MDHEN and CDR2 SYDVKM. The CDR3 here is CASSFEAGTNQPQHF. The CDR3 bases are TGTGCCAGCAGTTTTGAAGCAGGGACTAATCAGCCCCAGCATTTT.

The genes are TRBV4-1 and TRBJ1-2; 7 bases agree with TRBD1. In germline, CDR1 is MGHRA, CDR2 YSYEKL. The V segment lost 1 base and the J segment 7 bases; nucleotides outside the gene matches: 9. The CDR3 consists of 15 residues. The CDR3 loop is CASSQVSTGRSGYTF. CDR3 in DNA: TGCGCCAGCAGCCAAGTATCGACAGGGAGGTCTGGCTACACCTTC.

This clone was seen a single time. This chain joins TRBV21-1 and TRBJ2-1; TRBD2, as called in the table, went unchecked against the DNA. TRBV21-1 is a listed pseudogene. The CDR3 covers 17 residues. The CDR3 bases are TGTGCCAGCAGCCCTCCAACGCCAGCGGGAGAGTACAATGAGCAGTTCTTC. This translates into CASSPPTPAGEYNEQFF.

The rearrangement joins TRBV11-3 to TRBJ2-1; D is unresolved. Germline assignment: CDR1 SGHNT and CDR2 YENEEA. The CDR3 is 13 residues long. V was trimmed by 5 bases and J by 6 bases, leaving 11 bases between them. CDR3 coding DNA: TGTGCCAGCAGCCCTGCCGGTAGCAATGAGCAGTTCTTC. As protein: CASSPAGSNEQFF.

The CDR3 spells CASSASGVTEQYF. The CDR3, as DNA: TGTGCCAGCAGCGCGAGCGGGGTCACCGAGCAGTACTTC. J is TRBJ2-7 and V is TRBV13; 7 nucleotides line up with TRBD2. Germline V gives CDR1 PRHDT, CDR2 FYEKMQ (reference sequence). J lost 6 bases, V lost 5 bases, and 7 bases had no gene match. The CDR3 extends over 13 amino acids.

The chain combines TRBV5-1 with TRBJ2-3; 9 nucleotides match TRBD1. The CDR3 loop spans 15 amino acids. After removal of 0 bases from V and 3 bases from J, the junction contained 2 bases not matched to a gene. Germline CDR1 SGHRS, CDR2 YFSETQ. CDR3 sequence reads: CASSLETGGTDTQYF. CDR3 in DNA: TGCGCCAGCAGCTTGGAGACAGGGGGAACAGATACGCAGTATTTT. The full variable domain, with the rest looked up from reference TRBV5-1 and TRBJ2-3, is KAGVTQTPRYLIKTRGQQVTLSCSPISGHRSVSWYQQTPGQGLQFLFEYFSETQRNKGNFPGRFSGRQFSNSRSEMNVSTLELGDSALYLCASSLETGGTDTQYFGPGTRLTVL.

The CDR3 DNA follows: TGTGCCAGCAGCTTAGCAGGGGATAGTAGAGCTTTCTTT. Translated, it gives CASSLAGDSRAFF. V is TRBV7-9 and J is TRBJ1-1; weak D call: TRBD1 (5 bases). V dropped 0 bases and J dropped 10 bases, with 12 bases sitting between them. Germline V gene lookup returns CDR1 SEHNR and CDR2 FQNEAQ (reference sequence). This CDR3 region has 13 residues.

This clone has only one observation. CDR3 bases: TGCAGCGTCTTACCCCGCCTGACAGGGAACACTGAAGCTTTCTTT. Translated: CSVLPRLTGNTEAFF. The rearrangement joins TRBV29-1 to TRBJ1-1, with D possibly matching TRBD1 (6 bases). V was shortened by 6 bases and J by 1 base, with 18 bases between the two germline ends. Looked up from germline, CDR1 is SQVTM and CDR2 is ANQGSEA. The length of the CDR3 is 15 residues.

The V gene is TRBV19, the J gene TRBJ2-2, with unresolved D. The CDR3 covers 14 residues. V gave up 3 bases and J gave up 1 base, with 6 bases separating them. Germline-derived CDR1 and CDR2 are LNHDA and SQIVND (reference sequence). The CDR3 DNA follows: TGTGCCAGTAGTATCGGCGGGAACACCGGGGAGCTGTTTTTT. As protein: CASSIGGNTGELFF.